This T cell receptor beta chain was obtained from a study of blood T cells in healthy people across ages. Overall study: Through template switching, about one barcoded beta molecule was captured per two T cells, as measured in model experiments. Study conclusions and caveats: It was held that the diversity estimates obtained from one million T cells were underestimates.

This clonotype was detected only a few times. Its antigen is undetermined. A second PCR of 7 to 11 cycles used a sample-barcoded 5' primer and a J-beta primer mix. There were at least 2.5 million CDR3-containing paired-end reads obtained from each sample. TCRdb re-called the 5' RACE reads with MiXCR, one entry per CDR3 protein. The sample yields around 800,000 distinct CDR3 sequences, about 26% seen once. The CDR3 contains 16 residues. The germline CDR1 and CDR2 sequences are LGHNA and YNFKEQ. Trimming cost V 4 bases and J 1 base, with 14 bases left between them. This sample also appeared in a second study, on T cells of mothers and their children. That report notes: Evidence of persistent microchimeric T cell clones was absent.

Sequencing used blood. This clonotype was obtained from a boy aged 5-17 years in good health. The chain uses TRBV4-2 and TRBJ2-1; tentative D call: TRBD2 (6 bases). The DNA of the CDR3 is TGTGCCAGCAGCCTATCTACTAGCTTTTCCTACAATGAGCAGTTCTTC. Its protein product is CASSLSTSFSYNEQFF.